This TCR beta chain was sequenced during a study of shared clonotypes between healthy human individuals. Those who donated, Caucasian adults without exception, all lived in Nashville, Tennessee. Here immunoSEQ multiplex PCR was the method, and the copy in TCRdb shows in-frame clones only, minus some. This repertoire shows more than 400,000 clones, approximately 80% found once; its top ten account for 12%. After removal of 5 bases from V and 4 bases from J, the junction contained 20 bases not matched to a gene. The CDR3 extends over 18 amino acids. In germline, CDR1 is MNHEY, CDR2 SMNVEV (reference sequence).

The chain recombines TRBV27 with TRBJ2-7; TRBD2 matches 7 bases. Sequencing was carried out using PBMCs. This sequence originates from a middle-aged woman in good health. Some clones in this sample may be carry-over from other donors' samples. In DNA, the CDR3 is TGTGCCAGCAGTCGTAGGGGTATAGAGGGAGGGCCAACGTACGAGCAGTACTTC. Translation: CASSRRGIEGGPTYEQYF.